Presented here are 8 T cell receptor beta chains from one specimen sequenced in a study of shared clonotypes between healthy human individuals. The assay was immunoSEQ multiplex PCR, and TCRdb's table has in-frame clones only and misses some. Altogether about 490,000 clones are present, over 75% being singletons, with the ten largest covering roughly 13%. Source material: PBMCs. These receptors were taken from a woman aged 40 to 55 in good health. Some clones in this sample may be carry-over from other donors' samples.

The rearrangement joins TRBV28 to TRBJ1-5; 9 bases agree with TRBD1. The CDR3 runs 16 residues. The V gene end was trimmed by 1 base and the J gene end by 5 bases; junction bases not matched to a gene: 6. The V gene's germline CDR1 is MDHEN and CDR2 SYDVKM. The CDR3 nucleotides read TGTGCCAGCAGTTTATCTAGGACAGGGGCTCATCAGCCCCAGCATTTT. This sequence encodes CASSLSRTGAHQPQHF.

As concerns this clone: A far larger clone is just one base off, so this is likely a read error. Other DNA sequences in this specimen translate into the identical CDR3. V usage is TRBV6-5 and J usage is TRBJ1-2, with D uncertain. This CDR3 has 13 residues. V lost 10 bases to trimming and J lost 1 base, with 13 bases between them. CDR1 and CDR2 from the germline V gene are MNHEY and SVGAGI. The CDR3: CATSPPGNYGYTF. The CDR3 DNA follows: TGTGCCACCTCCCCACCGGGTAACTATGGCTACACCTTC.

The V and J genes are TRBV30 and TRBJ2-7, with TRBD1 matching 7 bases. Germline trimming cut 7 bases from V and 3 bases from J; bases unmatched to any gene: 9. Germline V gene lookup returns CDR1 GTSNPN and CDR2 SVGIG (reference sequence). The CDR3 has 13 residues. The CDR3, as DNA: TGTGCCTCGAGACCGGGACAGCACTACGAGCAGTACTTC. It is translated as CASRPGQHYEQYF.

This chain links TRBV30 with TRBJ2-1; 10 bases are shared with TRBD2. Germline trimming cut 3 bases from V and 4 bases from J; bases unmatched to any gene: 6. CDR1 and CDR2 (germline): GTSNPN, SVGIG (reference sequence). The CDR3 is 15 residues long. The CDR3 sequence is CAWRPGTSVYNEQFF. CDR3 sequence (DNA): TGTGCCTGGAGGCCCGGGACTAGCGTATACAATGAGCAGTTCTTC.

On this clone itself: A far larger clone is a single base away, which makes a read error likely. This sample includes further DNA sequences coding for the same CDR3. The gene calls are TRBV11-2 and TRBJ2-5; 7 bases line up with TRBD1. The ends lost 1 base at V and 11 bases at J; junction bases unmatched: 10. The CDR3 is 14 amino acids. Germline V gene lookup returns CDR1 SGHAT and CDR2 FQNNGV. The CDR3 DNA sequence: TGTGCCAGCAGCTTAGCGGGACAGTGGGCCCCGCAGTACTTC. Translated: CASSLAGQWAPQYF.

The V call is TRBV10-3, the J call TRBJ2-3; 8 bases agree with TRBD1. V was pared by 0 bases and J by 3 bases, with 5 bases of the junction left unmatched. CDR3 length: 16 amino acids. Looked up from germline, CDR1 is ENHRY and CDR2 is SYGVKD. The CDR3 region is CAISESSRGQTDTQYF. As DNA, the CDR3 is TGTGCCATCAGTGAGTCTAGCAGGGGGCAAACAGATACGCAGTATTTT.

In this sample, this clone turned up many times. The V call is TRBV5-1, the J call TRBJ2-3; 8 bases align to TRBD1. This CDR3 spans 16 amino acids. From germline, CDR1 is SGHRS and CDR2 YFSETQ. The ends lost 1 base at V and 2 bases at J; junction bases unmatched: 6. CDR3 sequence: CASSLRTGGLTDTQYF. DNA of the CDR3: TGCGCCAGCAGCTTGCGAACAGGGGGACTCACAGATACGCAGTATTTT.

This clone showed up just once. This chain's CDR3 is CASSVRGQNTEAFF. The CDR3 nucleotides are TGCGCCAGCAGCGTCCGAGGACAGAACACTGAAGCTTTCTTT. The chain couples TRBV5-1 to TRBJ1-1; tentative D call: TRBD1 (5 bases). Germline loops: CDR1 SGHRS, CDR2 YFSETQ. Trimming removed 4 bases at V and 1 base at J, with 11 bases between. The length of the CDR3 is 14 residues.